The rows below give T cell receptor beta chains drawn from one sample of a study of T cells after yellow fever vaccination. MiXCR was run by TCRdb on the 5' RACE reads, yielding one entry per CDR3 protein. There are hundreds of thousands of distinct CDR3 sequences in the sample; 21% occur only once, and 16% lies in the top ten. The sequencing here drew on PBMCs, taken 21 days after the first yellow fever vaccination. The receptors originated from a man younger than 30 who received the YFV17D yellow fever vaccine. CDR3s include the opening cysteine and the closing phenylalanine or tryptophan. D genes are given only for firm matches. Clone size, where shown, is once, few, many, or a class for clones that have expanded.

TRBV5-1	TRBJ2-2	-	many	CASRSIDGNTGELFF	TGCGCCAGCAGGTCAATTGACGGGAACACCGGGGAGCTGTTTTTT
TRBV9	TRBJ1-2	-	few	CASSVDAANYGYTF	TGTGCCAGCAGCGTAGACGCGGCGAACTATGGCTACACCTTC
TRBV4-2	TRBJ2-3	-	-	CASSQDEAGTTTDTQYF	TGTGCCAGCAGCCAAGATGAGGCGGGCACTACAACAGATACGCAGTATTTT
TRBV4-3	TRBJ2-1	TRBD1	-	CASEGWTGPTEHNEQFF	TGCGCCAGCGAAGGGTGGACAGGCCCTACGGAACACAATGAGCAGTTCTTC
TRBV19	TRBJ1-1	-	few	CASIKDRNTEAFF	TGTGCTTCTATAAAGGACAGAAACACTGAAGCTTTCTTT
TRBV7-2	TRBJ2-5	-	-	CASSLVGGVQETQYF	TGTGCCAGCAGCTTAGTTGGGGGTGTCCAAGAGACCCAGTACTTC
TRBV7-6	TRBJ2-3	-	few	CASSCHSTSGPVGSQYF	TGTGCCAGCAGCTGCCATTCGACATCGGGGCCCGTTGGCTCGCAGTATTTT
TRBV7-9	TRBJ2-1	-	few	CASSLSQYNEQFF	TGTGCCAGCAGCTTAAGCCAGTACAATGAGCAGTTCTTC
TRBV9	TRBJ2-5	-	-	CASSKNVEGQETQYF	TGTGCCAGCAGCAAAAATGTCGAGGGGCAAGAGACCCAGTACTTC
TRBV12-3/TRBV12-4	TRBJ2-3	-	few	CASSFRARPTDTQYF	TGTGCCAGCAGTTTCCGAGCCAGGCCCACAGATACGCAGTATTTT
TRBV7-2	TRBJ2-6	-	few	CASSFEVSGANVLTF	TGTGCCAGCAGCTTCGAGGTCTCTGGGGCCAACGTCCTGACTTTC
TRBV4-1	TRBJ2-2	TRBD1	-	CASSRRQGGTGELFF	TGCGCCAGCAGCCGCCGACAGGGGGGGACCGGGGAGCTGTTTTTT
TRBV15	TRBJ1-1	TRBD1	few	CATSVQTGEAFF	TGTGCCACCAGCGTTCAGACAGGGGAAGCTTTCTTT
TRBV3-1	TRBJ2-1	TRBD2	-	CASSRLSGGSYNEQFF	TGTGCCAGCAGCCGACTTAGCGGGGGCTCCTACAATGAGCAGTTCTTC
TRBV20-1	TRBJ2-7	TRBD1	-	CSAGQGDQQYF	TGCAGTGCGGGACAGGGGGATCAGCAGTACTTC
TRBV6-2/TRBV6-3	TRBJ1-6	TRBD1	-	CASRTTRGTGSPALHF	TGTGCCAGCAGAACCACGCGGGGGACAGGGTCTCCGGCACTCCACTTT
TRBV5-1	TRBJ1-6	-	few	CASSFKSGRHNSPLHF	TGCGCCAGCAGCTTCAAGTCAGGGAGACATAATTCACCCCTCCACTTT
TRBV5-6	TRBJ2-2	TRBD2	few	CASSPLAGGQGELFF	TGTGCCAGCAGCCCCCTAGCGGGGGGGCAAGGGGAGCTGTTTTTT
TRBV27	TRBJ2-5	TRBD1	-	CASSLSWDRGVETQYF	TGTGCCAGCAGTTTATCGTGGGACAGGGGCGTGGAGACCCAGTACTTC